The 25 T cell receptor beta chains below all came from one sample that was sequenced in a study of T cell repertoires in cytomegalovirus infection. Each CDR3 protein gets one entry after TCRdb re-called the reads with MiXCR. Of about 770,000 distinct CDR3 sequences in the sample, about 28% were seen once. These receptors have no identified antigens. The sample was cultured CD8+ T cells from PBMCs, taken from culture after CMV antigen stimulation. The receptors were gathered from a human donor in good health (CMV status not recorded). Some clones in this sample may be carry-over from other donors' samples.

This clonotype was detected only once. V gene TRBV19 combines with J gene TRBJ1-5, with 9 bases matching TRBD1. This CDR3 is 14 amino acids long. Trimming took 5 bases from V and 5 from J; bases not matched to a gene: 4. In germline, CDR1 is LNHDA, CDR2 SQIVND (reference sequence). This CDR3 reads CASSVGTGYQPQHF. Written as DNA, the CDR3 is TGTGCCAGTAGTGTCGGGACAGGGTATCAGCCCCAGCATTTT.

The rearrangement uses TRBV12-3 or TRBV12-4 and TRBJ1-1; TRBD1 might be the D (5 bases). This CDR3 spans 15 amino acids. V dropped 3 bases and J dropped 3 bases, with 14 bases sitting between them. CDR3 bases: TGTGCCAGCAGTTTCCTGTATGGGGGATACACTGAAGCTTTCTTT. Amino acid sequence: CASSFLYGGYTEAFF.

There are a few counts of this clonotype. This chain joins TRBV10-3 and TRBJ1-1; no reliable D call. Per germline, CDR1 ENHRY and CDR2 SYGVKD. V shed 7 bases and J shed 2 bases, with 5 bases lying between them. The CDR3 has 11 amino acids. In nucleotides, the CDR3 is TGTGCCATCAAGTATAACACTGAAGCTTTCTTT. This gives the protein CAIKYNTEAFF.

This chain links TRBV5-1 with TRBJ1-1; D gene uncertain. The CDR3 spans 13 residues. Germline V gene lookup returns CDR1 SGHRS and CDR2 YFSETQ. Between the trimmed V and J ends, which lost 4 bases and 0 bases, there was a span of 7 bases. The CDR3 DNA sequence: TGCGCCAGCAGCGTCTGGATGAACACTGAAGCTTTCTTT. As protein: CASSVWMNTEAFF.

As concerns this clonotype: A read error may account for a junction end that differs from germline. The rearrangement joins TRBV12-3 or TRBV12-4 to TRBJ1-2; weak D call: TRBD1 (5 bases). The CDR3 length is 13 residues. CDR3 in amino acids: CASSRDRSYDYTF. The CDR3, as DNA: TGTGCCAGCAGTCGAGACAGAAGTTATGACTACACCTTC.

A single count supports this clonotype. This chain uses TRBV19 with TRBJ1-2, with D unresolved. Trimming removed 1 base from V and 3 bases from J, with 6 bases in between. The CDR3 contains 13 residues. Germline assignment: CDR1 LNHDA and CDR2 SQIVND (reference sequence). The chain's CDR3 is CASSIATDYGYTF. The CDR3 coding sequence is TGTGCCAGTAGTATAGCGACGGACTATGGCTACACCTTC.

The chain is built from TRBV7-8 and TRBJ2-5, with TRBD2 matching over 8 bases. The CDR3 extends over 16 amino acids. The ends lost 1 base at V and 5 bases at J; junction bases unmatched: 9. The germline V gene encodes CDR1 SGHVS and CDR2 FQNEAQ. This CDR3 reads CASSLGGAGGMETQYF. The CDR3 DNA reads TGTGCCAGCAGCTTAGGTGGTGCGGGGGGAATGGAGACCCAGTACTTC.

This chain uses TRBV7-6 with TRBJ2-1; the D gene is possibly TRBD1 (6 bases). Trimming left V 6 bases short and J 4 bases short, with 13 bases between. Germline V lookup: CDR1 SGHVS, CDR2 FNYEAQ. This CDR3 has 14 amino acids. CDR3 bases: TGTGCCAGCAGTGCCGGGACATGGTACAATGAGCAGTTCTTC. Encoded protein: CASSAGTWYNEQFF. Supplemented by reference TRBV7-6 and TRBJ2-1, the full variable domain reads GAGVSQSPRYKVTKRGQDVALRCDPISGHVSLYWYRQALGQGPEFLTYFNYEAQQDKSGLPNDRFSAERPEGSISTLTIQRTEQRDSAMYRCASSAGTWYNEQFFGPGTRLTVL.

A note on this clonotype: The junction shows a germline mismatch at one end, possibly a read error. This chain uses TRBV20-1 with TRBJ1-4, with no clear D. CDR3 length: 11 residues. Germline V gene lookup returns CDR1 DFQATT and CDR2 SNEGSKA (reference sequence). The CDR3 loop reads CSAREAAGLFF. CDR3 sequence (DNA): TGCAGTGCCAGAGAGGCGGCGGGACTGTTTTTT.

V usage is TRBV12-3 or TRBV12-4 and J usage is TRBJ2-5; D ambiguous. This CDR3 is 11 amino acids long. The V end lost 7 bases, the J end lost 4 bases, and 7 bases lay between the germline ends. The CDR3 here is CASTQTETQYF. Here the CDR3 DNA reads TGTGCCAGCACTCAGACAGAGACCCAGTACTTC.

This chain connects TRBV28 to TRBJ2-2, with TRBD1 as a possible D gene (5 bases). From germline, CDR1 is MDHEN and CDR2 SYDVKM. Trimming took off 7 bases at V and 5 bases at J, with 14 bases between the two ends. This CDR3 is 14 amino acids long. The CDR3 loop reads CASNMDIRTGELFF. CDR3 bases: TGTGCCAGCAACATGGACATTCGTACCGGGGAGCTGTTTTTT. The complete variable domain, with remaining parts taken from reference TRBV28 and TRBJ2-2, reads DVKVTQSSRYLVKRTGEKVFLECVQDMDHENMFWYRQDPGLGLRLIYFSYDVKMKEKGDIPEGYSVSREKKERFSLILESASTNQTSMYLCASNMDIRTGELFFGEGSRLTVL.

J is TRBJ1-2 and V is TRBV27, with TRBD1 matching 8 bases. Trimming at V came to 3 bases and at J to 7 bases, leaving 4 bases not matched to a gene. Per the germline V gene, CDR1 is MNHEY and CDR2 is SMNVEV (reference sequence). The CDR3 has 13 amino acids. The CDR3 loop is CASSFQGARGYTF. The CDR3 coding sequence is TGTGCCAGCAGTTTCCAGGGGGCGCGTGGCTACACCTTC.

This clonotype showed up just a few times. This chain uses TRBV6-1 with TRBJ2-7; 9 bases agree with TRBD1. V trimming: 7 bases; J trimming: 2 bases; junction bases outside the gene matches: 9. The CDR3 consists of 15 residues. The germline V gene has CDR1 MNHNS and CDR2 SASEGT. CDR3 sequence reads: CASKIGTGRTYEQYF. The CDR3 bases are TGTGCCAGCAAAATCGGGACAGGGCGCACCTACGAGCAGTACTTC.

This clonotype showed up just a few times. J is TRBJ2-7 and V is TRBV6-5; D is possibly TRBD1 (5 bases). Germline V gene data show CDR1 as MNHEY and CDR2 as SVGAGI. Trimming took off 0 bases at V and 2 bases at J, with 11 bases between the two ends. The CDR3 covers 15 residues. The CDR3 here is CASSYSQGRAYEQYF. The CDR3 DNA follows: TGTGCCAGCAGTTACTCGCAGGGCAGGGCCTACGAGCAGTACTTC.

This sequence joins TRBV7-6 and TRBJ1-4; D not resolved. Trimming stripped 5 bases from V and 3 bases from J, with 22 bases between. This CDR3 has 18 residues. Germline V gene sequence: CDR1 SGHVS, CDR2 FNYEAQ. The CDR3: CASSATLREGWANEKLFF. The CDR3 DNA reads as TGTGCCAGCAGCGCGACCCTCCGCGAAGGTTGGGCTAATGAAAAACTGTTTTTT.

At least ten counts were recorded for this clonotype. V is TRBV6-2 or TRBV6-3 and J is TRBJ2-7; either TRBD1 or TRBD2 may supply D (5 bases each). The germline V gene has CDR1 MNHEY and CDR2 SVGEGT. The CDR3 runs to 17 residues. V was cut by 0 bases and J by 6 bases, with 21 bases left in between. The CDR3 bases are TGTGCCAGCAGTTACTCGCCTCCTGGGGGACCTCTGGGCGAGCAGTACGTC. Amino acids: CASSYSPPGGPLGEQYV.

This clonotype was counted a few times. This chain uses TRBV7-2 with TRBJ2-7; 14 nucleotides align to TRBD2. V trimming: 3 bases; J trimming: 0 bases; junction bases outside the gene matches: 7. CDR3 length: 18 residues. The germline V gene encodes CDR1 SGHTA and CDR2 FQGNSA. CDR3 protein: CASSFPGLAGALSYEQYF. The CDR3 nucleotides read TGTGCCAGCAGCTTCCCGGGACTAGCGGGGGCTCTCTCCTACGAGCAGTACTTC.

This clonotype has only a few counts. This CDR3 is CASSGWDIQETQYF. For the CDR3, the DNA is TGTGCCAGCAGCGGATGGGACATCCAAGAGACCCAGTACTTC. The V gene is TRBV7-6, the J gene TRBJ2-5; possible D gene TRBD1, 6 bases. Per the germline V gene, CDR1 is SGHVS and CDR2 is FNYEAQ. The CDR3 is made up of 14 amino acids. Trimming cost V 5 bases and J 1 base, with 11 bases left between them. The full variable domain, completed using reference TRBV7-6 and TRBJ2-5, is GAGVSQSPRYKVTKRGQDVALRCDPISGHVSLYWYRQALGQGPEFLTYFNYEAQQDKSGLPNDRFSAERPEGSISTLTIQRTEQRDSAMYRCASSGWDIQETQYFGPGTRLLVL.

V gene TRBV7-2 combines with J gene TRBJ2-7; no firm D call. V was cut by 5 bases and J by 3 bases, with 11 bases left in between. There are 13 residues in the CDR3. Germline values: CDR1 SGHTA, CDR2 FQGNSA. The CDR3, as DNA: TGTGCCAGCAGCGAAGTCCCCCTCTACGAGCAGTACGTC. It yields the protein CASSEVPLYEQYV.

The genes are TRBV18 and TRBJ2-7; 12 bases are a match to TRBD2. This CDR3 is built from 17 residues. V lost 4 bases to trimming and J lost 0 bases; unmatched junction nucleotides: 7. The germline gives CDR1 KGHSH, CDR2 LQKENI. The CDR3 sequence: CASSRETSGGFSYEQYF. CDR3 DNA sequence: TGTGCCAGCTCACGGGAGACTAGCGGGGGTTTCTCCTACGAGCAGTACTTC.

The chain recombines TRBV29-1 with TRBJ1-1, with 10 positions matching TRBD1. The CDR3 spans 16 residues. Germline CDR1 and CDR2: SQVTM and ANQGSEA. V shed 7 bases, J shed 1 base, and the junction held 12 bases outside the gene matches. The CDR3 protein is CSGWGQGTNPNTEAFF. The CDR3, as DNA: TGCAGCGGTTGGGGACAGGGGACGAATCCGAACACTGAAGCTTTCTTT.

The chain joins TRBV15 to TRBJ2-1; D remains unclear. The ends were cut back, 5 bases at V and 0 bases at J, with 11 bases in the middle. CDR1 is LNHNV, CDR2 YYDKDF, per germline (reference sequence). This CDR3 is 15 amino acids long. CDR3 residues: CATSDGKSSYNEQFF. For the CDR3, the DNA is TGTGCCACCAGCGATGGGAAGAGCTCCTACAATGAGCAGTTCTTC.

V usage is TRBV7-8 and J usage is TRBJ2-7, with D maybe TRBD1 (5 bases). Trimming stripped 4 bases from V and 5 bases from J, with 12 bases between. Germline CDR1 reads SGHVS; CDR2 reads FQNEAQ. The CDR3 totals 13 residues. CDR3 DNA: TGTGCCAGCAGCTGGGCGGCAGGGAACGAGCAGTACGTC. It specifies CASSWAAGNEQYV.

V and J are TRBV7-6 and TRBJ2-7; D is unclear. The length of the CDR3 is 14 residues. The V end lost 2 bases, the J end lost 6 bases, and 14 bases lay between the germline ends. Germline values: CDR1 SGHVS, CDR2 FNYEAQ. This CDR3 is CASSLKSSQSEQYF. The CDR3 DNA sequence: TGTGCCAGCAGCTTAAAGTCCTCGCAGAGCGAGCAGTACTTC.

This chain uses TRBV5-4 with TRBJ2-2; weak D call: TRBD2 (6 bases). Per germline, CDR1 SGHNT and CDR2 YYREEE (reference sequence). The CDR3 covers 13 residues. V gave up 7 bases and J gave up 7 bases, with 14 bases separating them. DNA of the CDR3: TGTGCCAGCCCCTCAGGCGGGGTCGGGGAGCTGTTTTTT. Translation: CASPSGGVGELFF. The full variable domain, in which reference TRBV5-4 and TRBJ2-2 provide the parts outside the CDR3, is ETGVTQSPTHLIKTRGQQVTLRCSSQSGHNTVSWYQQALGQGPQFIFQYYREEENGRGNFPPRFSGLQFPNYSSELNVNALELDDSALYLCASPSGGVGELFFGEGSRLTVL.